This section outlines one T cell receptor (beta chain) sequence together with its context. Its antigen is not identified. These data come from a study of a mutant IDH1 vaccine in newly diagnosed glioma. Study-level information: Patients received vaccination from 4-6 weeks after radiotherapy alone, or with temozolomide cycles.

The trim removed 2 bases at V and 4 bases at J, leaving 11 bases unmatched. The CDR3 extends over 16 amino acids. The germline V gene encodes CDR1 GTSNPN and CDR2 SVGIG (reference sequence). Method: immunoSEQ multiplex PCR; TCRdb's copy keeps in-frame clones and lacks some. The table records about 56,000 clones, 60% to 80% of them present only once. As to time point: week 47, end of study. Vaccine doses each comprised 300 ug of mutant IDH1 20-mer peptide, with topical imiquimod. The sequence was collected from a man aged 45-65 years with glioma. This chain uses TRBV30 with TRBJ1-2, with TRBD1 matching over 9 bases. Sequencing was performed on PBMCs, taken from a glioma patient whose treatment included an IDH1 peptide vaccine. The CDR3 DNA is TGTGCCTGGAGTTCACATACAGGGGGCGCCGGCTATGGCTACACCTTC. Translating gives CAWSSHTGGAGYGYTF.